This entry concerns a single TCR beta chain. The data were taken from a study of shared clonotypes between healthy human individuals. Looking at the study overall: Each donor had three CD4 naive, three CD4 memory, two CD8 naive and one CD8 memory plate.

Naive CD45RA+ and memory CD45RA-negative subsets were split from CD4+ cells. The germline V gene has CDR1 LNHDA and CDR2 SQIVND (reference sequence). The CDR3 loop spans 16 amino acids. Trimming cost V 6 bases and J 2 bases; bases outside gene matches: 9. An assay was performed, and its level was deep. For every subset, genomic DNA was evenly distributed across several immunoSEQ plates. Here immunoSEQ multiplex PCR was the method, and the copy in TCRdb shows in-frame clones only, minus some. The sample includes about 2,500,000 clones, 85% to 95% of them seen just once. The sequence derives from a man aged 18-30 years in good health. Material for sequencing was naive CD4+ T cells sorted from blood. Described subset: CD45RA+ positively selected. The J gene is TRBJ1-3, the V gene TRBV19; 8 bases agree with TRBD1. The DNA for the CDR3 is TGTGCCAGTAGCCCCGGACAGGGAACACCTGGAAACACCATATATTTT. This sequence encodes CASSPGQGTPGNTIYF.